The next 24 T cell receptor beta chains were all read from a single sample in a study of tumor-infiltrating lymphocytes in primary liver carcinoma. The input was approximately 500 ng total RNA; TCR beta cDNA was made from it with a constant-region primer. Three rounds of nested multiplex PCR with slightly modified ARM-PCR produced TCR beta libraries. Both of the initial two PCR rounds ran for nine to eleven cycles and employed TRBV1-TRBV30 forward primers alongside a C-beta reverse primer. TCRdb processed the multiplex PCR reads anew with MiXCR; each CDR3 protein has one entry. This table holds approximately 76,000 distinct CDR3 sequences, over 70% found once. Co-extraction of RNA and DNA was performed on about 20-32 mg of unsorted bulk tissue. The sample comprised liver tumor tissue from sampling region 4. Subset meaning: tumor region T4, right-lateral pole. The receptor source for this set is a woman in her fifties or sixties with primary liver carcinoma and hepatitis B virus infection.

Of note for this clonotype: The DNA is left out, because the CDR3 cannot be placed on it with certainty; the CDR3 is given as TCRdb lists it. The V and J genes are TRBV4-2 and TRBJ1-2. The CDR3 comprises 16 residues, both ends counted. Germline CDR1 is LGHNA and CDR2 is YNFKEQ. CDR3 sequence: CTSSQDPGIVGYGCTF.

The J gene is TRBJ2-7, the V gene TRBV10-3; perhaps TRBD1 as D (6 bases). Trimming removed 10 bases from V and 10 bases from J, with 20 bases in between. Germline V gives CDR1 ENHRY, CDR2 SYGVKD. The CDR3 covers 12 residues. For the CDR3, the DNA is TGTGCCACCCGACAGGACTCCTGCGAACAGTACTTC. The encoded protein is CATRQDSCEQYF.

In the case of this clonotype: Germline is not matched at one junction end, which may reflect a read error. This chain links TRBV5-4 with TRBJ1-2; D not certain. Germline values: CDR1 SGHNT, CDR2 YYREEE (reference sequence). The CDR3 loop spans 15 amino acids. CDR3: CVSSIEREVVYGYTF. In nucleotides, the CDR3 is TGTGTCAGCAGTATTGAGAGGGAGGTGGTCTATGGCTACACATTC.

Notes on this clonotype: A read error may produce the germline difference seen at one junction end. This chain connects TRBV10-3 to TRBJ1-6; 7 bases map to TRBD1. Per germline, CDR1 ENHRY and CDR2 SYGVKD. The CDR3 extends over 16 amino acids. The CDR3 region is CANSEQGGLDNSPLHF. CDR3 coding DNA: TGTGCCAACAGTGAGCAAGGGGGCCTTGATAATTCACCCCTCCACTTT.

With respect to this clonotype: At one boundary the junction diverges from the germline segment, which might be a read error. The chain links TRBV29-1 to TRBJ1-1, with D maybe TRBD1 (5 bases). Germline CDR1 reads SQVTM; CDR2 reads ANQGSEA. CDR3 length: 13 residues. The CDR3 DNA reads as TGCTGCGTTTCGAGGGACTTTAGCAGTGAAGCTTTCTTT. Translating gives CCVSRDFSSEAFF.

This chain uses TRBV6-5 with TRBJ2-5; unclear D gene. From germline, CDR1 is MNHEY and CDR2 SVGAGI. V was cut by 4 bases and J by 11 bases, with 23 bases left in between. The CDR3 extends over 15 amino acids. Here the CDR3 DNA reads TGTGCCAGCAGTTTCCGGAACGGATCACAAGCGACTCAGTACTTC. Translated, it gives CASSFRNGSQATQYF.

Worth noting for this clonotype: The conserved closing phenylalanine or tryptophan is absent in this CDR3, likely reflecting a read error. CDR3 sequence: CASSFRGTASYEQYS. The DNA of the CDR3 is TGTGCCAGCAGCTTTCGCGGGACAGCATCCTACGAGCAGTACTCC. The J gene is TRBJ2-7, the V gene TRBV5-6; a weak D match, TRBD1 (7 bases). Trimming pared 2 bases from V and 1 base from J, leaving 13 bases between. From germline, CDR1 is SGHDT and CDR2 YYEEEE. The CDR3 sequence is 15 residues long.

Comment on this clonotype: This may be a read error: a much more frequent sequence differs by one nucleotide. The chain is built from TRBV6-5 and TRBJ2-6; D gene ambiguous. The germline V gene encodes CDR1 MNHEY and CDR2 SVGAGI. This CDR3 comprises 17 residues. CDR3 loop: CATSHDTGPSGANVLTF. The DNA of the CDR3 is TGTGCCACCAGTCACGATACGGGTCCTTCTGGGGCCAACGTCCTGACTTTC.

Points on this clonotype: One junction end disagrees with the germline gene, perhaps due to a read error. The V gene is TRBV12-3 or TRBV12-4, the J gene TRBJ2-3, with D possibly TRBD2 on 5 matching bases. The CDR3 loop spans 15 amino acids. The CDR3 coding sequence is TGTGCCAGCAGTTTTATGAGGGAGTACACAGATACGCACTATTTT. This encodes CASSFMREYTDTHYF.

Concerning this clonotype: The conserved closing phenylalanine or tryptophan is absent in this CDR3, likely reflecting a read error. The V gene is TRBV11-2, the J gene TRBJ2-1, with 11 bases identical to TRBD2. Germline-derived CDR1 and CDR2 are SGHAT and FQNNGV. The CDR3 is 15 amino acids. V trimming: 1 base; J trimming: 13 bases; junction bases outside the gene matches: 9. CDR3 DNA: TGTGCCAGCAGCTTAGGGGGGACTAGCGGAAATGTACAGTTCATC. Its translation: CASSLGGTSGNVQFI.

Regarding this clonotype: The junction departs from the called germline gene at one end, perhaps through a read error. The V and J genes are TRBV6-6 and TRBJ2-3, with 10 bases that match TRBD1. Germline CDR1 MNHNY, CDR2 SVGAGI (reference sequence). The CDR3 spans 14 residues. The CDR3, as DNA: TGTGCCAGTAGTTACAGGACAGGGGGAGATACGCAGTATTTT. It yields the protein CASSYRTGGDTQYF.

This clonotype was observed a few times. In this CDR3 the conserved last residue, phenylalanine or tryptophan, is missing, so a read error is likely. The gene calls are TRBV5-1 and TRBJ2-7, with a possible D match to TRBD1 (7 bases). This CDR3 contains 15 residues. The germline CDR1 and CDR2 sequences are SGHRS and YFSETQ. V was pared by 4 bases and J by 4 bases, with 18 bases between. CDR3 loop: CASSRGLTGLYEQYL. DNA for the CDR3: TGCGCCAGCAGCCGGGGACTGACAGGGCTTTACGAGCAGTACCTC.

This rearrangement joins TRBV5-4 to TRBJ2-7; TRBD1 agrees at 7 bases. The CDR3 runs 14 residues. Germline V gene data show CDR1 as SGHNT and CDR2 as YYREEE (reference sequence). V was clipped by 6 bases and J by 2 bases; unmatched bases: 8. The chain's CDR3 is CASNTGTVAYEQYF. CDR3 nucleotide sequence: TGTGCCAGCAACACAGGGACAGTTGCCTACGAGCAGTACTTC. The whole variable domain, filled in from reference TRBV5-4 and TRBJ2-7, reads ETGVTQSPTHLIKTRGQQVTLRCSSQSGHNTVSWYQQALGQGPQFIFQYYREEENGRGNFPPRFSGLQFPNYSSELNVNALELDDSALYLCASNTGTVAYEQYFGPGTRLTVT.

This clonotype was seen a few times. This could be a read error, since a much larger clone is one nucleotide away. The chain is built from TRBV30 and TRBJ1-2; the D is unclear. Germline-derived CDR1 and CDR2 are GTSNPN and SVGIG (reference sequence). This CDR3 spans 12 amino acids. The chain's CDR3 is CAWSPRIYGHTF. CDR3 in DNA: TGTGCCTGGAGTCCCCGGATCTATGGCCACACCTTC.

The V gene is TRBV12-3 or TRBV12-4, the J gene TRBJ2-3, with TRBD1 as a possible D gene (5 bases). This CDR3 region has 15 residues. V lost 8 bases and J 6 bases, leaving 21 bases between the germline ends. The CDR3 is CASGVADPPGDTQYF. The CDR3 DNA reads TGTGCCAGCGGCGTCGCGGACCCCCCAGGGGATACGCAGTATTTT.

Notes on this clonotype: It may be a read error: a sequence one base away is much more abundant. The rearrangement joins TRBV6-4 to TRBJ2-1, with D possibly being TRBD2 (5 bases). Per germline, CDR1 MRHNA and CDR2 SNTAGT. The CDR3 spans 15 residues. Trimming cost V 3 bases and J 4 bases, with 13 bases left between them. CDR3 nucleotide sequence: TGTGCCAGCAGTGAGGAGGCTAACGGGTACAATGAGCAGTTCTTC. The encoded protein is CASSEEANGYNEQFF.

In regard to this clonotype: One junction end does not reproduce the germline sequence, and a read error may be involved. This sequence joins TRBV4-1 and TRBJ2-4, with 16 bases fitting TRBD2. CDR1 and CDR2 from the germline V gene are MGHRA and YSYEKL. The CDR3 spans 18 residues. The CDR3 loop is CTSSLGLAGGPTKNIRYF. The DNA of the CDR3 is TGCACCAGCAGCCTGGGACTAGCGGGAGGGCCGACCAAAAACATTCGGTACTTC.

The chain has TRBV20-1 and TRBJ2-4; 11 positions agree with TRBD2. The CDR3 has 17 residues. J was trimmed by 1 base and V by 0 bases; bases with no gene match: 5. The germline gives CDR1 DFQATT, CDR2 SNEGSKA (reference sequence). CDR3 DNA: TGCAGTGCTAGAGAGGTGGCTAGCGGGAGGGCCAAAAACATTCAGTACTTC. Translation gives CSAREVASGRAKNIQYF.

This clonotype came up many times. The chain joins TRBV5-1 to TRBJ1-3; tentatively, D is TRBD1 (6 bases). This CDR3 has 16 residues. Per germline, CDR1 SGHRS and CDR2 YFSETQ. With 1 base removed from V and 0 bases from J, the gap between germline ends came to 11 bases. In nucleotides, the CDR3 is TGCGCCAGCAGCTTGCCCAGACAGGACTCTGGAAACACCATATATTTT. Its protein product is CASSLPRQDSGNTIYF.

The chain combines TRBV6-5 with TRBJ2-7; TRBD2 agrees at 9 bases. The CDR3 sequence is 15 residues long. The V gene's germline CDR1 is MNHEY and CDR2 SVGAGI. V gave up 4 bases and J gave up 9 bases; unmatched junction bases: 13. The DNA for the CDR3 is TGTGCCAGCAGTTCTTCACAAGCGGGAGGTTGGGGGCAGTACTTC. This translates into CASSSSQAGGWGQYF.

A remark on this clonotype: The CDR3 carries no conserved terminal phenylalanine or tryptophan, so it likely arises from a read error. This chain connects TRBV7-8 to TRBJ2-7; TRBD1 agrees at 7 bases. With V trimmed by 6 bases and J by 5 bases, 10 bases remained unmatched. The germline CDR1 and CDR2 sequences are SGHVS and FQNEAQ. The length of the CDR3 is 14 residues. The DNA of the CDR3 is TGTGCCAGCAGTGAGCAGGGGGTCATCCACGAGCAGTACTAC. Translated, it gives CASSEQGVIHEQYY.

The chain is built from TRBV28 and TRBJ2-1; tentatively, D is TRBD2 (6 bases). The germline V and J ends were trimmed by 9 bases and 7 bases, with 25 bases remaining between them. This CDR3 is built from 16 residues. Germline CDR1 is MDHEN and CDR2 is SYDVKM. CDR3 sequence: CASHRGWGGATNEQFF. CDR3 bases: TGTGCCAGTCACCGAGGATGGGGCGGGGCAACAAATGAGCAGTTCTTC.

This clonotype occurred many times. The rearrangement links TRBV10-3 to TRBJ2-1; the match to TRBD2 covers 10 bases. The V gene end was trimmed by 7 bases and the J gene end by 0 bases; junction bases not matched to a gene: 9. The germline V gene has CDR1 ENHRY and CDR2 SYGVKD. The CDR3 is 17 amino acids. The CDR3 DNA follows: TGTGCCATCACCGGAGGACTAGCGGACCACTCCTACAATGAGCAGTTCTTC. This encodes CAITGGLADHSYNEQFF.

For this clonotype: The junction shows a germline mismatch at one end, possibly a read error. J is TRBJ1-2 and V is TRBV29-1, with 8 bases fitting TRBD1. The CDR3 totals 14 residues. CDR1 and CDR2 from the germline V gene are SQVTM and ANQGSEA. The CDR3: CSVADRGFNRGCTF. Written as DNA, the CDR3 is TGCAGCGTTGCTGACAGGGGATTCAATAGGGGCTGCACCTTC.